Below, 14 T cell receptor beta chains from the same sample are listed, as sequenced in a study of PD-L1 blockade in urothelial cancer. Using immunoSEQ multiplex PCR, the repertoire was profiled, and TCRdb retains in-frame clones only, with some absent. The table has some 60,000 clones, around 84% seen once; the top ten hold 2.9%. The starting material was PBMCs, obtained around atezolizumab (anti-PD-L1) treatment. Receptors were obtained from a man between 50 and 59 years old with urothelial cancer.

The chain employs TRBV11-2 and TRBJ1-2, with 7 nucleotides matching TRBD1. With 6 bases clipped from V and 7 bases from J, the junction kept 8 bases outside the gene matches. The germline CDR1 and CDR2 sequences are SGHAT and FQNNGV. The CDR3 runs to 13 residues. As DNA, the CDR3 is TGTGCCAGCAGGGCTCAGGGGGAGAGTGGCTACACCTTC. This encodes CASRAQGESGYTF. The full variable domain, its missing parts supplied by reference TRBV11-2 and TRBJ1-2, is EAGVAQSPRYKIIEKRQSVAFWCNPISGHATLYWYQQILGQGPKLLIQFQNNGVVDDSQLPKDRFSAERLKGVDSTLKIQPAKLEDSAVYLCASRAQGESGYTFGSGTRLTVV.

The CDR3 bases are TGTGCCAGCAGTGACCCCGGGACAGGGAACTACAATGAGCAGTTCTTC. The encoded protein is CASSDPGTGNYNEQFF. V is TRBV25-1 and J is TRBJ2-1, with 9 bases identical to TRBD1. V shed 3 bases, J shed 3 bases, and the junction held 6 bases outside the gene matches. Germline V gene data show CDR1 as MGHDK and CDR2 as SYGVNS. CDR3 length equals 16 residues.

On this clone itself: The junction and the germline gene differ at one end; a read error may be behind it. The V gene is TRBV7-7, the J gene TRBJ2-1; 13 bases align to TRBD2. The CDR3 contains 18 residues. CDR1 SSHAT and CDR2 FNYEAQ come from the germline V gene (reference sequence). The CDR3 nucleotides are TGTGCTAGCAGCTTATTACCGGGACTAGCGGGGAGTGCGCATGAGCAGTTCTTC. This sequence encodes CASSLLPGLAGSAHEQFF.

The rearrangement links TRBV6-5 to TRBJ1-1; 7 positions match TRBD1. Per germline, CDR1 MNHEY and CDR2 SVGAGI. J lost 4 bases, V lost 6 bases, and 5 bases had no gene match. The CDR3 consists of 13 residues. Here the CDR3 DNA reads TGTGCCAGCAGAGGGGGCGCGGGCACTGAAGCTTTCTTT. This sequence encodes CASRGGAGTEAFF.

This clone was found once. The chain has TRBV5-1 and TRBJ2-1, with 12 bases matching TRBD2. The ends lost 4 bases at V and 10 bases at J; junction bases unmatched: 12. Looked up from germline, CDR1 is SGHRS and CDR2 is YFSETQ. CDR3 length: 16 residues. The CDR3 nucleotides are TGCGCCAGCAGCCTGGGGCTAGCGGGAGGGGGCAGCGAGCAGTTCTTC. Protein product: CASSLGLAGGGSEQFF.

The chain links TRBV5-6 to TRBJ1-6; D call uncertain. CDR3 length: 11 amino acids. Germline V gives CDR1 SGHDT, CDR2 YYEEEE. Trimming pared 2 bases from V and 12 bases from J, leaving 6 bases between. As DNA, the CDR3 is TGTGCCAGCAGCTTTTCCGGACCCCTCCACTTT. Its translation: CASSFSGPLHF.

This clone showed up just once. The chain combines TRBV27 with TRBJ1-1; 9 nucleotides agree with TRBD1. Trimming at V came to 7 bases and at J to 10 bases, leaving 10 bases not matched to a gene. Germline loops: CDR1 MNHEY, CDR2 SMNVEV (reference sequence). The CDR3 spans 13 residues. The CDR3 region has the DNA TGTGCCAGCAACGCACAGGGGGCGAGGAGAGCTTTCTTT. Its translation is CASNAQGARRAFF.

This chain joins TRBV5-6 and TRBJ1-3; D gene uncertain. CDR1 SGHDT and CDR2 YYEEEE come from the germline V gene. V was shortened by 0 bases and J by 4 bases, with 14 bases between the two germline ends. CDR3 length: 16 residues. CDR3 protein: CASSLVGGSKGNTIYF. The CDR3 DNA follows: TGTGCCAGCAGCTTGGTCGGTGGGAGTAAAGGAAACACCATATATTTT.

This CDR3 reads CASSLWTGSYEQYF. CDR3 bases: TGTGCCAGCAGCCTATGGACAGGGAGCTACGAGCAGTACTTC. The genes are TRBV11-2 and TRBJ2-7; TRBD1 matches at 8 bases. Per germline, CDR1 SGHAT and CDR2 FQNNGV. The CDR3 is 14 amino acids. V lost 5 bases, J lost 3 bases, and 6 bases stayed unmatched.

The chain uses TRBV5-4 and TRBJ2-7; 9 bases are shared with TRBD1. The CDR3 totals 15 residues. Germline V CDR1 and CDR2: SGHNT, YYREEE (reference sequence). The junction had 4 bases not matched to a gene; V was cut back by 3 bases and J by 0 bases. For the CDR3, the DNA is TGTGCCAGCAGCTCACAGGGGGCTAGCTCCTACGAGCAGTACTTC. Protein: CASSSQGASSYEQYF.

This clone was counted between two and nine times. This chain uses TRBV10-1 with TRBJ2-7; 11 bases are a match to TRBD2. The CDR3 extends over 14 amino acids. Trimming cost V 8 bases and J 1 base; bases outside gene matches: 4. The germline gives CDR1 WNHNN, CDR2 SYGVQD (reference sequence). The CDR3, as DNA: TGCGCCAGCTTAGCGGGAGGGCCTTCCTACGAGCAGTACTTC. Translating gives CASLAGGPSYEQYF.

The chain employs TRBV6-5 and TRBJ1-2; TRBD1 matches at 8 bases. The CDR3 length is 15 residues. With 6 bases clipped from V and 1 base from J, the junction kept 7 bases outside the gene matches. Germline lookup yields CDR1 MNHEY and CDR2 SVGAGI. CDR3 sequence reads: CASRRDRGDNYGYTF. The CDR3 nucleotides read TGTGCCAGCAGACGCGACAGGGGAGATAACTATGGCTACACCTTC.

The V call is TRBV19, the J call TRBJ1-1; 12 bases agree with TRBD1. Germline CDR1 and CDR2: LNHDA and SQIVND (reference sequence). This CDR3 has 16 amino acids. The junction had 11 bases not matched to a gene; V was cut back by 6 bases and J by 6 bases. In DNA, the CDR3 is TGTGCCAGTAGAGAGTGGGACAGGGGGCTGGGAGCTGAAGCTTTCTTT. Residues: CASREWDRGLGAEAFF.

The chain has TRBV9 and TRBJ2-7; 8 nucleotides match TRBD1. CDR3 size: 14 residues. Germline V gene data show CDR1 as SGDLS and CDR2 as YYNGEE. The V and J ends lost 4 bases and 0 bases, in that order; junction bases with no gene match: 3. The DNA for the CDR3 is TGTGCCAGCAGCATTGGGACAGGCTCCTACGAGCAGTACTTC. Translation: CASSIGTGSYEQYF.